This paragraph covers one TCR beta chain sequence. Trimming removed 2 bases from V and 3 bases from J; junction bases left unmatched: 6. The CDR3 has 16 amino acids. Germline CDR1 and CDR2: SGHTA and FQGNSA. Participants came from some 23 US areas, aged roughly 18 to 95 years. Clinical history reported by participants formed the basis on which cohorts were assigned. The sample belongs to a study of blood T cell repertoires in COVID-19. Study-wide context: Samples taken during acute and convalescent COVID-19 were collected in the United States, Italy and Spain.

In the authors' workflow: Researchers report that nucleated cell counts were estimated from reference gene primer amplification. The repertoire was sequenced with immunoSEQ multiplex PCR; TCRdb's copy has only in-frame clones and lacks some. The D gene and trimming were derived from the DNA, and the V and J assignments and clone size from that table. The table includes hundreds of thousands of clones, 75% to 90% detected once. The rearrangement uses TRBV7-2 and TRBJ2-2; 7 nucleotides agree with TRBD2. The specimen sequenced was PBMCs or T cells enriched from blood (not recorded which). The clonotype originates from a middle-aged woman who had recovered from COVID-19. CDR3 sequence reads: CASSLPAGPYTGELFF. The CDR3 nucleotides read TGTGCCAGCAGCTTACCAGCGGGGCCTTACACCGGGGAGCTGTTTTTT.